Below, 13 T cell receptor beta chains from the same sample are listed, as sequenced in a study of human T cells and chemical hapten exposure (dated by TCRdb to the early 2020s). The time point label for this specimen denotes: patch test 1, 2 weeks after DPC sensitization. The sample's treatment or condition label, in plain terms: therapeutic diphenylcyclopropenone sensitization with weekly scalp DPC. The library was prepared using RACE. Sequencing took place on a NextSeq 500. Starting from the raw public reads, TCRdb applied fastp trimming at Q25, assembled clones with MiXCR and retained in-frame beta chains. Identical CDR3 proteins give one entry, which carries the most common genes and DNA. Here the sample has some 49,000 distinct CDR3 sequences; roughly 9.5% occur a single time. The ten largest clones represent 3.5% to 5.5% of the sample. The sequencing here drew on whole blood, taken in connection with sensitization to the hapten diphenylcyclopropenone (DPC). These TCRs come from a woman between 45 and 60 years old with alopecia areata. Some clones in this sample may be carry-over from other donors' samples.

This clonotype was observed at least ten times. The chain is built from TRBV12-3 or TRBV12-4 and TRBJ2-1; D remains unclear. The germline V and J ends were trimmed by 7 bases and 4 bases, with 14 bases remaining between them. The CDR3 spans 14 residues. CDR3 bases: TGTGCCAGCAAGAAGGACGGCCTTTACAATGAGCAGTTCTTC. The encoded protein is CASKKDGLYNEQFF.

This clonotype has at least ten counts. Here the CDR3 reads CASSPHGTVLRETQYF. DNA of the CDR3: TGCGCCAGCAGCCCACATGGGACAGTCCTCCGAGAGACCCAGTACTTC. The chain carries TRBV5-1 and TRBJ2-5; 7 bases align to TRBD1. Germline CDR1 SGHRS, CDR2 YFSETQ. The J segment lost 4 bases and the V segment lost 4 bases, leaving 13 bases of the junction unmatched. CDR3 length: 16 amino acids.

This clonotype was seen more than once but under ten times. The chain carries TRBV27 and TRBJ2-4; 16 nucleotides align to TRBD2. From germline, CDR1 is MNHEY and CDR2 SMNVEV (reference sequence). The CDR3 runs 19 residues. V shed 4 bases, J shed 3 bases, and the junction held 9 bases outside the gene matches. The CDR3 region has the DNA TGTGCCAGCAGTTCAACCCCGGGACTAGCGGGAGGGCTCAAAAACATTCAGTACTTC. Translated, it gives CASSSTPGLAGGLKNIQYF.

In regard to this clonotype: Given a much more abundant clone one base away, this may be a read error. The chain uses TRBV28 and TRBJ2-2; D is ambiguous. Germline assignment: CDR1 MDHEN and CDR2 SYDVKM. The CDR3 loop spans 12 amino acids. The CDR3 here is CVSCRNTGELFF. The DNA for the CDR3 is TGTGTCAGCTGCAGGAACACCGGGGAGCTGTTTTTT.

CDR3 protein: CASSPRGRNQPQHF. Written as DNA, the CDR3 is TGTGCCAGCAGCCCCAGGGGACGCAATCAGCCCCAGCATTTT. This chain joins TRBV7-9 and TRBJ1-5; tentative D call: TRBD1 (6 bases). The CDR3 has 14 residues. V was trimmed by 5 bases and J by 2 bases, leaving 10 bases between them. Germline V gives CDR1 SEHNR, CDR2 FQNEAQ (reference sequence).

This clonotype occurred many times. The V gene is TRBV3-1, the J gene TRBJ2-1; unclear D gene. This CDR3 has 12 residues. The V gene lost 5 bases and the J gene lost 7 bases, with 9 bases spanning the gap. Germline CDR1 reads LGHDT; CDR2 reads YNNKEL (reference sequence). CDR3 nucleotides: TGTGCCAGCAGCTATACCCGAAATGAGCAGTTCTTC. It specifies CASSYTRNEQFF.

This clonotype occurred many times. This chain links TRBV29-1 with TRBJ1-1, with no clear D. The CDR3 consists of 11 residues. From germline, CDR1 is SQVTM and CDR2 ANQGSEA. The V end lost 4 bases, the J end lost 0 bases, and 3 bases lay between the germline ends. The CDR3 region has the DNA TGCAGCGTTGCGATGAACACTGAAGCTTTCTTT. Amino acids: CSVAMNTEAFF.

This clonotype has a count of ten or more. V is TRBV3-1 and J is TRBJ2-5, with D maybe TRBD1 (6 bases). Germline V CDR1 and CDR2: LGHDT, YNNKEL (reference sequence). Trimming pared 0 bases from V and 1 base from J, leaving 12 bases between. The CDR3 length is 16 residues. CDR3: CASSQDTGGTQETQYF. CDR3 DNA: TGTGCCAGCAGCCAAGATACTGGGGGCACCCAAGAGACCCAGTACTTC.

This clonotype was seen repeatedly, ten times or more. V and J are TRBV5-1 and TRBJ2-1; tentatively, D is TRBD2 (6 bases). The V end lost 1 base, the J end lost 8 bases, and 16 bases lay between the germline ends. Per the germline V gene, CDR1 is SGHRS and CDR2 is YFSETQ. The CDR3 contains 15 residues. This chain's CDR3 is CASSLISSVRDEQFF. The CDR3 bases are TGCGCCAGCAGCTTGATTTCTAGCGTTCGCGATGAGCAGTTCTTC.

This clonotype occurred many times. V and J are TRBV28 and TRBJ2-1; maybe TRBD2 (5 bases). Germline V CDR1 and CDR2: MDHEN, SYDVKM. Trimming took off 6 bases at V and 0 bases at J, with 15 bases between the two ends. This CDR3 contains 16 residues. The CDR3: CASRIHSASSYNEQFF. The CDR3 DNA is TGTGCCAGCAGAATACATAGCGCCAGCTCCTACAATGAGCAGTTCTTC.

This clonotype was observed many times. The gene calls are TRBV27 and TRBJ2-1, with 8 nucleotides matching TRBD1. Germline V CDR1 and CDR2: MNHEY, SMNVEV (reference sequence). The CDR3 loop spans 14 amino acids. J lost 14 bases, V lost 6 bases, and 15 bases had no gene match. CDR3 coding DNA: TGTGCCAGCAGAACAGGGGGTGGGAATGTAGGGGAGTTCTTC. This encodes CASRTGGGNVGEFF.

This clonotype was detected many times. This chain uses TRBV19 with TRBJ1-2, with TRBD1 matching over 8 bases. With 0 bases clipped from V and 7 bases from J, the junction kept 7 bases outside the gene matches. Germline-derived CDR1 and CDR2 are LNHDA and SQIVND (reference sequence). CDR3 length: 15 amino acids. This chain's CDR3 is CASSIEPGTGVGYTF. CDR3 DNA sequence: TGTGCCAGTAGTATAGAGCCCGGGACAGGAGTTGGCTACACCTTC. Full variable domain (missing parts from reference TRBV19 and TRBJ1-2): DGGITQSPKYLFRKEGQNVTLSCEQNLNHDAMYWYRQDPGQGLRLIYYSQIVNDFQKGDIAEGYSVSREKKESFPLTVTSAQKNPTAFYLCASSIEPGTGVGYTFGSGTRLTVV.

This clonotype was seen a handful of times. The J gene is TRBJ2-2, the V gene TRBV30; D is uncertain. CDR3 size: 11 residues. CDR1 and CDR2 (germline): GTSNPN, SVGIG (reference sequence). Trimming removed 0 bases from V and 15 bases from J, with 11 bases in between. This chain's CDR3 is CAWSVGPAVFF. The CDR3 DNA is TGTGCCTGGAGTGTCGGCCCGGCGGTGTTTTTT.